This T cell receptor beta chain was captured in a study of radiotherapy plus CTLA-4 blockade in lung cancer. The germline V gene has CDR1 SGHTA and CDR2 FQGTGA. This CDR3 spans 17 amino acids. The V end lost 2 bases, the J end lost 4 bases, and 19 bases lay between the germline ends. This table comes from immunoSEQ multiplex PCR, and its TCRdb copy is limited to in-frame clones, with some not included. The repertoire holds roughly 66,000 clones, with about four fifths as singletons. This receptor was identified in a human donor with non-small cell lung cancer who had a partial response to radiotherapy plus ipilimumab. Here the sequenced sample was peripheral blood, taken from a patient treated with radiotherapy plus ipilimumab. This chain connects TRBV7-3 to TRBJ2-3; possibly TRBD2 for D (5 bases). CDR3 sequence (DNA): TGTGCCAGCAGCTTACGAGGCAGAGGGCCGAAAGCAGATACGCAGTATTTT. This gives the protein CASSLRGRGPKADTQYF.